The clone carrying this T cell receptor beta chain has only a few counts. Its target is unknown. This sample is part of a study of CD8 T cells in ankylosing spondylitis. General study findings and limits: Seemingly distinctive of ankylosing spondylitis blood was a TCR beta motif formed by eight highly homologous variants.

V lost 3 bases to trimming and J lost 4 bases; unmatched junction nucleotides: 6. Germline V lookup: CDR1 SEHNR, CDR2 FQNEAQ (reference sequence). The CDR3 is 14 residues long. 5'-RACE, quantitative and with molecular barcodes, yielded the TCR beta libraries. TCRdb re-called the 5' RACE reads with MiXCR, one entry per CDR3 protein. The profile shows roughly 100,000 distinct CDR3 sequences, roughly 8.3% of them singletons. Sequencing input: blood, either unsorted or a sorted T cell fraction (not recorded which). The TCR originated in a male donor with ankylosing spondylitis or in good health (not recorded which). The gene calls are TRBV7-9 and TRBJ2-7; 7 bases line up with TRBD2. CDR3 DNA sequence: TGTGCCAGCAGCTTGGGAGGGCTATTTTACGAGCAGTACTTC. Translating gives CASSLGGLFYEQYF.